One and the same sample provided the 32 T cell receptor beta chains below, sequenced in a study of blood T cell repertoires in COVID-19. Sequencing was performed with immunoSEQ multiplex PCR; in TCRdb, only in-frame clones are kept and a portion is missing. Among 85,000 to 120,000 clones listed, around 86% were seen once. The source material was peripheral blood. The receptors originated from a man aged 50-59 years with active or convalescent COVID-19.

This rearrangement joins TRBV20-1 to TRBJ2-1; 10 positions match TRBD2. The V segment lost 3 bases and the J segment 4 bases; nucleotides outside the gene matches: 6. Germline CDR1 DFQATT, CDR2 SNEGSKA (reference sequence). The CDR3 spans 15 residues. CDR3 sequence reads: CSASIIAGGYNEQFF. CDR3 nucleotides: TGCAGTGCTAGTATAATAGCGGGGGGTTACAATGAGCAGTTCTTC.

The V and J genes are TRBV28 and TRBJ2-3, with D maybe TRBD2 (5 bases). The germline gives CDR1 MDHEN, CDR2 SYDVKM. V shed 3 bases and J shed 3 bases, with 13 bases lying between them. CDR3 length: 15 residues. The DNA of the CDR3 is TGTGCCAGCAGTTTTTACGGGGTTGTAACAGATACGCAGTATTTT. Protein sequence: CASSFYGVVTDTQYF.

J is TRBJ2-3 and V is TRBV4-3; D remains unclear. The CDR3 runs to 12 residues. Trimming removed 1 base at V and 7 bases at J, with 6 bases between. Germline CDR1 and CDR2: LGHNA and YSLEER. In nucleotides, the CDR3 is TGCGCCAGCAGCCAAGGAGGAAATACGCAGTATTTT. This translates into CASSQGGNTQYF.

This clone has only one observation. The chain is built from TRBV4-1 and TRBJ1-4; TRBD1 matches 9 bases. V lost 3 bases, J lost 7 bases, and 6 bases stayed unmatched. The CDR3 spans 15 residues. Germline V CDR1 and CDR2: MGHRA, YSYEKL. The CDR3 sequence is CASSQGQGQGEKLFF. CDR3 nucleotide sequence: TGCGCCAGCAGCCAGGGACAGGGCCAAGGTGAAAAACTGTTTTTT.

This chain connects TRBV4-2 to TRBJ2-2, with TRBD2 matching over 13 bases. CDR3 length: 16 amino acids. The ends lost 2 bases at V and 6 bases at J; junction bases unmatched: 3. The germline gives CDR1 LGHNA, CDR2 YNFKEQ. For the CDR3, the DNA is TGTGCCAGCAGCCAAACTAGCGGGGGGGCGGCCGGGGAGCTGTTTTTT. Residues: CASSQTSGGAAGELFF.

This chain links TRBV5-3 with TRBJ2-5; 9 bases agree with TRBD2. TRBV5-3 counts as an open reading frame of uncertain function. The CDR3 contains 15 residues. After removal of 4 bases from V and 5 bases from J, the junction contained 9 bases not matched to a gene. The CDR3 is CARSVESSGEETQYF. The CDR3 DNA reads TGTGCCAGAAGCGTCGAGTCTAGCGGGGAGGAGACCCAGTACTTC.

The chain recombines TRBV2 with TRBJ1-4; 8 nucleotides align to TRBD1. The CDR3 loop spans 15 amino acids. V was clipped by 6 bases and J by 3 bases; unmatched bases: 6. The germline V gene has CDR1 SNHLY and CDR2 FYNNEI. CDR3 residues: CASRVTGGANEKLFF. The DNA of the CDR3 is TGTGCCAGCAGGGTAACAGGGGGAGCTAATGAAAAACTGTTTTTT. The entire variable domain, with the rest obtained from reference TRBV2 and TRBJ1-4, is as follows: EPEVTQTPSHQVTQMGQEVILRCVPISNHLYFYWYRQILGQKVEFLVSFYNNEISEKSEIFDDQFSVERPDGSNFTLKIRSTKLEDSAMYFCASRVTGGANEKLFFGSGTQLSVL.

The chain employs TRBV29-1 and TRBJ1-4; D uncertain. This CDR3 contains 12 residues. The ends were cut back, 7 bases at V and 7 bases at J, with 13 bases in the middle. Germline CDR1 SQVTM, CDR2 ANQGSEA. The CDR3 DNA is TGCAGCGCCCTAGGTATCGGTGAAAAACTGTTTTTT. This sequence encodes CSALGIGEKLFF.

CDR3 region: CASSLLGGNTEAFF. The CDR3 DNA reads TGTGCCAGCAGCTTACTGGGGGGGAACACTGAAGCTTTCTTT. The chain couples TRBV7-9 to TRBJ1-1, with a possible D match to TRBD1 (5 bases). V lost 2 bases and J 1 base, leaving 8 bases between the germline ends. The CDR3 loop spans 14 amino acids. Germline CDR1 and CDR2: SEHNR and FQNEAQ (reference sequence).

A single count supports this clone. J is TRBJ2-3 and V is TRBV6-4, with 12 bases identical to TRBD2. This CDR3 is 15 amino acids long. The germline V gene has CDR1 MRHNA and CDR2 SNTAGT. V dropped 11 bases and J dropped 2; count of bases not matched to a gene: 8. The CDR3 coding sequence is TGTGCCCGACGACTAGCGGGGGTCTTCACAGATACGCAGTATTTT. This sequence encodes CARRLAGVFTDTQYF.

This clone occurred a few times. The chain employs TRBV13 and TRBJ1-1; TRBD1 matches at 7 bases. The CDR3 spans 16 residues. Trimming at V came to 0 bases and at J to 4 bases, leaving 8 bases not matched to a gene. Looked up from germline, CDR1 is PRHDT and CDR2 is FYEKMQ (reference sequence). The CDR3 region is CASSLGSRGLGTEAFF. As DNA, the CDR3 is TGTGCCAGCAGCTTAGGTAGCAGGGGGTTGGGCACTGAAGCTTTCTTT.

CDR3 loop: CASSLGTADTQYF. As DNA, the CDR3 is TGTGCCAGCAGCTTAGGGACAGCAGATACGCAGTATTTT. The chain is built from TRBV7-2 and TRBJ2-3; TRBD1 is a possible D gene (6 bases). The CDR3 has 13 amino acids. CDR1 is SGHTA and CDR2 is FQGNSA in the germline V gene. V gave up 1 base and J gave up 4 bases, with 6 bases separating them.

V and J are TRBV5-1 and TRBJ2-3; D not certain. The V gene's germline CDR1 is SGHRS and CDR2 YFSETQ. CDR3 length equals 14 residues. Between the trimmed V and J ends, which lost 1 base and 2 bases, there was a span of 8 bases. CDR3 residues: CASSLSVNTDTQYF. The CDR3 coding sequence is TGCGCCAGCAGCTTGTCGGTAAACACAGATACGCAGTATTTT.

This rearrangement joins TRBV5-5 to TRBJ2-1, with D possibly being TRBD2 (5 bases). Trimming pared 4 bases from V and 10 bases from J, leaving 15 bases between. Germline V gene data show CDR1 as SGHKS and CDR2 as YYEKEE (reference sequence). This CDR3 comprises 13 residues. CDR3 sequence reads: CASSLRGSGEQFF. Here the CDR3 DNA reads TGTGCCAGCAGCCTACGAGGGTCTGGGGAGCAGTTCTTC.

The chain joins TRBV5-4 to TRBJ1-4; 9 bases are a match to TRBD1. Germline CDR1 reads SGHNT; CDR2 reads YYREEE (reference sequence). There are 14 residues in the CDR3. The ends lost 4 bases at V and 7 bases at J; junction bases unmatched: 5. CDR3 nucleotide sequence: TGTGCCAGCAGCCAGGACAGGGGAGGTGAAAAACTGTTTTTT. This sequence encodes CASSQDRGGEKLFF.

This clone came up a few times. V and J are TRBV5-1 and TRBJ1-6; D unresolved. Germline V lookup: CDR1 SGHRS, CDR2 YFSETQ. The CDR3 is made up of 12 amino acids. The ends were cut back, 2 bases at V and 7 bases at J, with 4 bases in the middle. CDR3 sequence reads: CASSLSNSPLHF. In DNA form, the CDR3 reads TGCGCCAGCAGCTTAAGCAATTCACCCCTCCACTTT.

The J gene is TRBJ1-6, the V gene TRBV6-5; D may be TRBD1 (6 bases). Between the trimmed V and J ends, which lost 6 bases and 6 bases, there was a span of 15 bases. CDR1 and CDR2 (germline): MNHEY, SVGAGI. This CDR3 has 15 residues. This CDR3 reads CASSSGQLGNSPLHF. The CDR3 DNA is TGTGCCAGCAGCTCTGGACAGCTTGGTAATTCACCCCTCCACTTT.

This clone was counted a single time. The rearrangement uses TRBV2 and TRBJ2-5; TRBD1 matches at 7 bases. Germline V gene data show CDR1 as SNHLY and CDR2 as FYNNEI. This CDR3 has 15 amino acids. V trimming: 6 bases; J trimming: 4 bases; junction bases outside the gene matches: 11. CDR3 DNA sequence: TGTGCCAGCAGCATCCAGACAGGGTTGAGAGAGACCCAGTACTTC. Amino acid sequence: CASSIQTGLRETQYF.

Here the CDR3 DNA reads TGTGCCTGGAGTGTACAGAGTTACGAGCAGTACTTC. It codes for CAWSVQSYEQYF. This sequence joins TRBV30 and TRBJ2-7, with D hard to call. Germline values: CDR1 GTSNPN, CDR2 SVGIG (reference sequence). The CDR3 is 12 amino acids. V was trimmed by 0 bases and J by 4 bases, leaving 7 bases between them.

The CDR3 reads CASSYDGGAYNEQFF. The CDR3 region has the DNA TGTGCCAGCAGCTACGATGGGGGGGCCTACAATGAGCAGTTCTTC. The rearrangement joins TRBV7-9 to TRBJ2-1; 7 nucleotides agree with TRBD2. Per the germline V gene, CDR1 is SEHNR and CDR2 is FQNEAQ (reference sequence). Trimming took 4 bases from V and 2 from J; bases not matched to a gene: 5. CDR3 length: 15 residues.

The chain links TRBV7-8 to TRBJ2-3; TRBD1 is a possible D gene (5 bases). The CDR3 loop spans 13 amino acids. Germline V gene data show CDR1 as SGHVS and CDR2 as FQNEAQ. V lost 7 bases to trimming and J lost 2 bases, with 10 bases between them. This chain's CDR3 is CASNTGFTDTQYF. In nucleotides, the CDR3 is TGTGCCAGCAACACAGGTTTCACAGATACGCAGTATTTT.

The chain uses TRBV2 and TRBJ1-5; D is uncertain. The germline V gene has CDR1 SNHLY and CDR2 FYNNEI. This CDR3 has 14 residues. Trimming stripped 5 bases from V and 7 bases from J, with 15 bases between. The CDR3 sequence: CASSYVERIQPQHF. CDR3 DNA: TGTGCCAGCAGTTACGTTGAGCGGATCCAGCCCCAGCATTTT.

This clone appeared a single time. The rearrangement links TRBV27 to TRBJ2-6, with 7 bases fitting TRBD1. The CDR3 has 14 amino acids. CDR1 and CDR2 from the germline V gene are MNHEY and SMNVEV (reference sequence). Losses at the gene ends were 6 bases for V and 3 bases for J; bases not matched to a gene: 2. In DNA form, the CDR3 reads TGTGCCAGCAGGCAGGGGGTTGGGGCCAACGTCCTGACTTTC. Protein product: CASRQGVGANVLTF.

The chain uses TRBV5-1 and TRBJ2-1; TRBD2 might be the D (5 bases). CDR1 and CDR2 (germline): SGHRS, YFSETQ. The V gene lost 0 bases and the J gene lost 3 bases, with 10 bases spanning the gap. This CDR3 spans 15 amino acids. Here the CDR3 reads CASSLVGLNYNEQFF. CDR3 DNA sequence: TGCGCCAGCAGCTTGGTAGGACTTAACTACAATGAGCAGTTCTTC.

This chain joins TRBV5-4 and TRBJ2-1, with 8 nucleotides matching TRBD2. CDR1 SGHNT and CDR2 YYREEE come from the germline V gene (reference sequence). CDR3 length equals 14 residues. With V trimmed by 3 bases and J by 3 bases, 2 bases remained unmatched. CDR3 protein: CASSSTSDYNEQFF. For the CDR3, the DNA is TGTGCCAGCAGCTCGACTAGCGACTACAATGAGCAGTTCTTC.

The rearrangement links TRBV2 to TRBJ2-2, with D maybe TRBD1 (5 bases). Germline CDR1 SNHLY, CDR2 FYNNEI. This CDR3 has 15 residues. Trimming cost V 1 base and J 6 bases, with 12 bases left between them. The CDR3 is CASSEEQGVAGELFF. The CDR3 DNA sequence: TGTGCCAGCAGTGAAGAACAAGGGGTGGCCGGGGAGCTGTTTTTT.

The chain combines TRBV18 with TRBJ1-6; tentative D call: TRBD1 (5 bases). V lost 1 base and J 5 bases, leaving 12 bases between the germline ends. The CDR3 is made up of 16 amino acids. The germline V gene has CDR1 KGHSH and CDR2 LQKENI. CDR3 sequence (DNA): TGTGCCAGCTCACCACGGGGCAACGGAGATAATTCACCCCTCCACTTT. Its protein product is CASSPRGNGDNSPLHF.

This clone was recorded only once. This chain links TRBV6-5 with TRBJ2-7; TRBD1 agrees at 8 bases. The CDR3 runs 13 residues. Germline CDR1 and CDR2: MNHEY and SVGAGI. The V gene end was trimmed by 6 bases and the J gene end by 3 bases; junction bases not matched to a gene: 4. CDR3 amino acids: CASRGTGDYEQYF. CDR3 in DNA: TGTGCCAGCAGGGGGACAGGAGACTACGAGCAGTACTTC.

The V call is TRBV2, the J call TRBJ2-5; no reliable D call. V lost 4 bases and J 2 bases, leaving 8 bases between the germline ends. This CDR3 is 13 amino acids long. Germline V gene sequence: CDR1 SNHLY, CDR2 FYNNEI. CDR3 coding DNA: TGTGCCAGCAGTGCCGGGTGGCAAGAGACCCAGTACTTC. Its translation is CASSAGWQETQYF. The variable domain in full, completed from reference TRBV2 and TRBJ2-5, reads EPEVTQTPSHQVTQMGQEVILRCVPISNHLYFYWYRQILGQKVEFLVSFYNNEISEKSEIFDDQFSVERPDGSNFTLKIRSTKLEDSAMYFCASSAGWQETQYFGPGTRLLVL.

CDR3 protein: CASSLIASSRETQYF. CDR3 coding DNA: TGCGCCAGCAGTTTGATTGCTAGCTCCCGGGAGACCCAGTACTTC. V is TRBV5-1 and J is TRBJ2-5, with a tentative D call TRBD2 (5 bases). This CDR3 comprises 15 residues. Trimming cost V 5 bases and J 5 bases, with 19 bases left between them. Germline lookup yields CDR1 SGHRS and CDR2 YFSETQ.

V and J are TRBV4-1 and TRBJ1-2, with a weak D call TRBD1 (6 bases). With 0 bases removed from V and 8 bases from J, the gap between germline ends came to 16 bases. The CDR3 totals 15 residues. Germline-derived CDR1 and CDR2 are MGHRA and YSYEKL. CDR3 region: CASSQETAGDGGYTF. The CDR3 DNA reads TGCGCCAGCAGCCAAGAGACCGCAGGGGACGGGGGCTACACCTTC.

The CDR3 is CASSQDTSSGNTIYF. The DNA for the CDR3 is TGTGCCAGTAGCCAGGACACTTCCTCTGGAAACACCATATATTTT. This chain uses TRBV19 with TRBJ1-3; D might be TRBD1 (5 bases). From germline, CDR1 is LNHDA and CDR2 SQIVND (reference sequence). CDR3 length: 15 amino acids. Trimming took off 6 bases at V and 0 bases at J, with 12 bases between the two ends.